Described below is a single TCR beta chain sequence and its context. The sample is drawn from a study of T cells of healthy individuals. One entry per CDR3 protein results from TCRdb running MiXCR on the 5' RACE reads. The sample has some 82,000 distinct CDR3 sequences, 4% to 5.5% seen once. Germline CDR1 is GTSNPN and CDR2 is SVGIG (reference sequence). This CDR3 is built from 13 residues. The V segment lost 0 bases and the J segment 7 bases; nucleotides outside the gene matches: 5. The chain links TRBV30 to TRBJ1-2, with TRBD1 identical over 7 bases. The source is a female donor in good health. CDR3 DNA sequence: TGTGCCTGGAGTGTTGGGACAGCCTCTGGCTACACCTTC. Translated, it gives CAWSVGTASGYTF.